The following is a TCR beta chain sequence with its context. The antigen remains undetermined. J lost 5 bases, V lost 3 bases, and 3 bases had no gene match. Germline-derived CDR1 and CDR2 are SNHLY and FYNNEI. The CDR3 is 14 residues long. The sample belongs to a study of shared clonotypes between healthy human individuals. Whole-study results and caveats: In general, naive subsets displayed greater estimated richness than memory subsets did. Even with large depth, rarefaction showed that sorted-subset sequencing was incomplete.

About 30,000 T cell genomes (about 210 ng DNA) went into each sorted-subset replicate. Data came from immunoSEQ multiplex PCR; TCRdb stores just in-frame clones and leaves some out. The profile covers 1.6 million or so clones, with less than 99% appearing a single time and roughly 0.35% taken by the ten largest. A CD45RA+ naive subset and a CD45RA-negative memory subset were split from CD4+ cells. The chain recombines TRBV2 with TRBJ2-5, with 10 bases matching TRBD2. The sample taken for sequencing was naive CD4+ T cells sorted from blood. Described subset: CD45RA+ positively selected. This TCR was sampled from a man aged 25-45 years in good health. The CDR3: CASSDLAGGETQYF. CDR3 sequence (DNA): TGTGCCAGCAGTGATTTAGCGGGAGGTGAGACCCAGTACTTC.